The 27 T cell receptor beta chains reported below all come from one sample, sequenced in a study of shared clonotypes between healthy human individuals. The protocol was immunoSEQ multiplex PCR, while the TCRdb copy is restricted to in-frame clones and leaves out a portion. The sample yields more than 2 million clones, roughly 95% seen once. Material for sequencing was naive CD4+ T cells sorted from blood. Sample subset: CD45RA+ positively selected. Every receptor here comes from a man aged 18 to 35 in good health.

The chain uses TRBV10-3 and TRBJ2-3; D call uncertain. The CDR3 is made up of 15 amino acids. Trimming stripped 3 bases from V and 4 bases from J, with 14 bases between. Germline V gene lookup returns CDR1 ENHRY and CDR2 SYGVKD. DNA of the CDR3: TGTGCCATCAGTGAAGAAAGAGGCAGCGCAGATACGCAGTATTTT. Protein product: CAISEERGSADTQYF.

As to this clone: This may stem from a read error, because a much larger clone lies one nucleotide away. The sample carries other DNA sequences with the same CDR3. The chain couples TRBV15 to TRBJ1-6, with unresolved D. The V and J ends lost 0 bases and 8 bases respectively, with 2 bases between them. The CDR3 spans 12 residues. CDR1 is LNHNV and CDR2 is YYDKDF in the germline V gene (reference sequence). The CDR3 sequence: CATSRDDSPLHF. CDR3 nucleotide sequence: TGTGCCACCAGCAGAGATGATTCACCCCTCCACTTT. The full variable domain, its missing parts supplied by reference TRBV15 and TRBJ1-6, is DAMVIQNPRYQVTQFGKPVTLSCSQTLNHNVMYWYQQKSSQAPKLLFHYYDKDFNNEADTPDNFQSRRPNTSFCFLDIRSPGLGDTAMYLCATSRDDSPLHFGNGTRLTVT.

Details on this clone: A much larger clone differs by one base, so this may be a read error. The V call is TRBV30, the J call TRBJ1-1; 7 nucleotides align to TRBD1. Germline V gene data show CDR1 as GTSNPN and CDR2 as SVGIG (reference sequence). CDR3 length: 14 amino acids. The CDR3 is CAWSLQGRTTGAFF. The DNA for the CDR3 is TGTGCCTGGAGCCTACAGGGGCGGACGACTGGAGCTTTCTTT.

The CDR3 reads CASSYSGHYEQFF. Written as DNA, the CDR3 is TGTGCCAGCAGTTACTCAGGACACTATGAGCAGTTCTTC. V and J are TRBV6-5 and TRBJ2-1; possibly TRBD1 for D (5 bases). The V and J ends lost 0 bases and 8 bases respectively, with 8 bases between them. The CDR3 length is 13 residues. From germline, CDR1 is MNHEY and CDR2 SVGAGI.

The chain couples TRBV5-6 to TRBJ2-7; TRBD1 aligns across 12 bases. Germline CDR1 SGHDT, CDR2 YYEEEE. Losses at the gene ends were 2 bases for V and 7 bases for J; bases not matched to a gene: 7. This CDR3 has 15 amino acids. Written as DNA, the CDR3 is TGTGCCAGCAGCTTCCCCGGGACAGGGGGCAAAGAGCAGTACTTC. This translates into CASSFPGTGGKEQYF. Full variable domain (rest looked up from reference TRBV5-6 and TRBJ2-7): DAGVTQSPTHLIKTRGQQVTLRCSPKSGHDTVSWYQQALGQGPQFIFQYYEEEERQRGNFPDRFSGHQFPNYSSELNVNALLLGDSALYLCASSFPGTGGKEQYFGPGTRLTVT.

The rearrangement uses TRBV6-6 and TRBJ1-2, with D perhaps TRBD1 (6 bases). There are 14 residues in the CDR3. V was trimmed by 11 bases and J by 4 bases, leaving 20 bases between them. Germline V gene data show CDR1 as MNHNY and CDR2 as SVGAGI (reference sequence). The CDR3 sequence is CAGWGGALGYGYTF. CDR3 DNA sequence: TGTGCCGGCTGGGGGGGGGCGCTTGGCTATGGCTACACCTTC.

The count of this clone is one. CDR3 in amino acids: CASSLGERYGYTF. The DNA for the CDR3 is TGTGCCAGCAGCTTGGGGGAACGCTATGGCTACACCTTC. V and J are TRBV11-2 and TRBJ1-2; TRBD1 is a possible D gene (5 bases). Deletions cut 3 bases from V and 4 bases from J, with 9 bases between. Germline assignment: CDR1 SGHAT and CDR2 FQNNGV. The CDR3 has 13 residues.

This sequence joins TRBV6-6 and TRBJ1-1; D remains ambiguous. This CDR3 spans 11 amino acids. Germline lookup yields CDR1 MNHNY and CDR2 SVGAGI (reference sequence). V was pared by 6 bases and J by 6 bases, with 8 bases between. Written as DNA, the CDR3 is TGTGCCAGCAGCCGATCCGCTGAAGCTTTCTTT. The encoded protein is CASSRSAEAFF.

The chain employs TRBV29-1 and TRBJ1-2; a weak D match, TRBD1 (6 bases). This CDR3 comprises 14 residues. Trimming left V 6 bases short and J 8 bases short, with 22 bases between. Germline assignment: CDR1 SQVTM and CDR2 ANQGSEA. CDR3 DNA sequence: TGCAGCGTCCAGAATGGAGCGGGGGCCAGGGGCTACACCTTC. Protein: CSVQNGAGARGYTF.

This chain uses TRBV18 with TRBJ2-5; the D is unclear. This CDR3 has 14 amino acids. Per germline, CDR1 KGHSH and CDR2 LQKENI. The V gene lost 6 bases and the J gene lost 2 bases, with 13 bases spanning the gap. The CDR3 sequence: CASSPPMEQETQYF. CDR3 DNA sequence: TGTGCCAGCTCCCCCCCAATGGAGCAAGAGACCCAGTACTTC.

V and J are TRBV27 and TRBJ1-2; D unclear. V was shortened by 2 bases and J by 0 bases, with 7 bases between the two germline ends. This CDR3 is 14 amino acids long. CDR1 is MNHEY, CDR2 SMNVEV, per germline (reference sequence). The CDR3 region has the DNA TGTGCCAGCAGTTTAAACGGGGCTAACTATGGCTACACCTTC. Residues: CASSLNGANYGYTF.

Turning to this clone: This clone may be a read error of a much larger clone one base away. The gene calls are TRBV6-5 and TRBJ2-7; a weak D match, TRBD1 (5 bases). V lost 6 bases, J lost 1 base, and 10 bases lay in between. Looked up from germline, CDR1 is MNHEY and CDR2 is SVGAGI. This CDR3 contains 13 residues. CDR3 sequence reads: CASSLPGSYEQYF. CDR3 coding DNA: TGTGCCAGCAGCTTACCAGGGTCCTACGAGCAGTACTTC.

V gene TRBV28 combines with J gene TRBJ1-2, with D unclear. This CDR3 spans 15 amino acids. Trimming left V 2 bases short and J 2 bases short, with 12 bases between. Germline V CDR1 and CDR2: MDHEN, SYDVKM. CDR3 sequence reads: CASSLAGKLNYGYTF. The CDR3 bases are TGTGCCAGCAGTTTAGCGGGGAAGTTGAACTATGGCTACACCTTC.

The V call is TRBV28, the J call TRBJ2-7; tentatively, D is TRBD2 (5 bases). Germline V gene sequence: CDR1 MDHEN, CDR2 SYDVKM. The CDR3 consists of 14 residues. V was trimmed by 9 bases and J by 5 bases, leaving 20 bases between them. The CDR3 DNA reads as TGTGCCAGTGGATCGGGATCCCTCAGGAACGAGCAGTACTTC. Translating gives CASGSGSLRNEQYF.

This chain connects TRBV6-5 to TRBJ1-1; tentative D call: TRBD1 (6 bases). In germline, CDR1 is MNHEY, CDR2 SVGAGI. This CDR3 spans 14 amino acids. V was clipped by 10 bases and J by 0 bases, with 15 bases between them. The CDR3 loop is CANSWTAMNTEAFF. CDR3 in DNA: TGTGCCAACAGCTGGACAGCTATGAACACTGAAGCTTTCTTT.

V and J are TRBV5-1 and TRBJ2-3; 7 nucleotides align to TRBD2. The V and J ends lost 5 bases and 2 bases, in that order; junction bases with no gene match: 8. Germline assignment: CDR1 SGHRS and CDR2 YFSETQ. The CDR3 length is 15 residues. The CDR3 DNA sequence: TGCGCCAGCAGATTTACTAGCGCCGACACAGATACGCAGTATTTT. This gives the protein CASRFTSADTDTQYF.

The gene calls are TRBV11-2 and TRBJ2-1, with TRBD2 matching 8 bases. The length of the CDR3 is 18 residues. CDR1 is SGHAT, CDR2 FQNNGV, per germline. V dropped 2 bases and J dropped 1; count of bases not matched to a gene: 10. CDR3 region: CASSLFFTSGLSYNEQFF. CDR3 DNA sequence: TGTGCCAGCAGCTTATTTTTCACTAGCGGATTATCCTACAATGAGCAGTTCTTC.

This chain joins TRBV18 and TRBJ1-1, with a weak D call TRBD1 (5 bases). Trimming removed 0 bases from V and 1 base from J, with 12 bases in between. Germline CDR1 and CDR2: KGHSH and LQKENI. The CDR3 contains 16 residues. The CDR3 sequence is CASSPPMPGWNTEAFF. The CDR3, as DNA: TGTGCCAGCTCACCACCGATGCCAGGGTGGAACACTGAAGCTTTCTTT.

This rearrangement joins TRBV6-6 to TRBJ1-1; D remains ambiguous. Germline-derived CDR1 and CDR2 are MNHNY and SVGAGI (reference sequence). The length of the CDR3 is 14 residues. Trimming took 2 bases from V and 1 from J, leaving 8 bases between them. The CDR3 loop reads CASSYAAANTEAFF. The CDR3 DNA sequence: TGTGCCAGCAGTTACGCTGCTGCGAACACTGAAGCTTTCTTT.

This clone appeared a few times. This chain joins TRBV30 and TRBJ1-2, with 12 bases matching TRBD1. Trimming cost V 6 bases and J 7 bases; bases outside gene matches: 9. The CDR3 contains 14 residues. Germline V gene lookup returns CDR1 GTSNPN and CDR2 SVGIG (reference sequence). CDR3 in DNA: TGTGCCTGTTACCGGGACAGGGGGCGTCTTGGCTACACCTTC. It encodes CACYRDRGRLGYTF.

This clone came up once. This chain links TRBV11-2 with TRBJ2-5; 14 nucleotides line up with TRBD2. Trimming removed 5 bases from V and 4 bases from J; junction bases left unmatched: 6. This CDR3 spans 16 amino acids. Per germline, CDR1 SGHAT and CDR2 FQNNGV. For the CDR3, the DNA is TGTGCCAGCAGCCCAGGGACTAGCGGGAGTGGAGAGACCCAGTACTTC. Protein product: CASSPGTSGSGETQYF.

As to this clone: Other DNA sequences in the same sample also yield this CDR3. This chain joins TRBV18 and TRBJ1-4, with TRBD1 as a possible D gene (6 bases). V was pared by 1 base and J by 0 bases, with 6 bases between. The CDR3 extends over 15 amino acids. The germline V gene encodes CDR1 KGHSH and CDR2 LQKENI. The CDR3 reads CASSPRTATNEKLFF. The DNA of the CDR3 is TGTGCCAGCTCACCACGGACAGCAACTAATGAAAAACTGTTTTTT.

The V gene is TRBV29-1, the J gene TRBJ1-1; no reliable D call. The V gene's germline CDR1 is SQVTM and CDR2 ANQGSEA. There are 15 residues in the CDR3. V was cut by 0 bases and J by 8 bases, with 19 bases left in between. DNA of the CDR3: TGCAGCGTTGAAGATCAAGTAGGAACCCTTCTGGAAGCTTTCTTT. It encodes CSVEDQVGTLLEAFF.

V gene TRBV10-1 combines with J gene TRBJ2-5, with D perhaps TRBD2 (6 bases). The CDR3 extends over 13 amino acids. V gave up 6 bases and J gave up 1 base, with 9 bases separating them. From germline, CDR1 is WNHNN and CDR2 SYGVQD (reference sequence). CDR3 nucleotides: TGCGCCAGCAGGCGGGACGGCCAAGAGACCCAGTACTTC. Translated, it gives CASRRDGQETQYF.

The gene calls are TRBV9 and TRBJ2-7, with D possibly TRBD1 on 6 matching bases. Trimming took off 0 bases at V and 6 bases at J, with 10 bases between the two ends. This CDR3 spans 13 amino acids. CDR1 is SGDLS and CDR2 is YYNGEE in the germline V gene. This CDR3 is CASSVALRGEQYF. In nucleotides, the CDR3 is TGTGCCAGCAGCGTAGCGCTCAGGGGCGAGCAGTACTTC.

The chain recombines TRBV4-3 with TRBJ2-5; D gene ambiguous. The V end was cut by 0 bases, the J end by 5 bases, with 13 bases between. CDR3 size: 15 residues. CDR1 and CDR2 (germline): LGHNA, YSLEER. The DNA of the CDR3 is TGCGCCAGCAGCCAAGAGTCCGTGGGATTGGAGACCCAGTACTTC. Translated, it gives CASSQESVGLETQYF.

The J gene is TRBJ1-3, the V gene TRBV7-9; no firm D call. This CDR3 has 16 amino acids. Germline loops: CDR1 SEHNR, CDR2 FQNEAQ (reference sequence). V shed 2 bases and J shed 0 bases, with 11 bases lying between them. CDR3 DNA: TGTGCCAGCAGCTTATGGCAGGAGACCTCTGGAAACACCATATATTTT. It encodes CASSLWQETSGNTIYF.